Below, 17 T cell receptor beta chains from the same sample are listed, as sequenced in a study of T cell responses to AZD1222 COVID-19 vaccine. Generated by immunoSEQ multiplex PCR, the TCRdb table keeps only in-frame clones and is missing some. The table shows 75,000 to 95,000 clones, with 90% occurring only once. This specimen was peripheral blood, taken on day 0 of AZD1222 vaccination. The receptors here all came from an adult in good health.

The chain carries TRBV7-8 and TRBJ1-2, with a weak D call TRBD1 (6 bases). Trimming left V 0 bases short and J 6 bases short, with 11 bases between. The CDR3 consists of 14 residues. Germline CDR1 reads SGHVS; CDR2 reads FQNEAQ. The CDR3 is CASSLAVAGDGYTF. The CDR3 DNA sequence: TGTGCCAGCAGCTTAGCTGTAGCAGGGGATGGCTACACCTTC.

Written as DNA, the CDR3 is TGTGCCAGCAGCCAAGGAACATATGGAGGCTACACCTTC. As protein: CASSQGTYGGYTF. The rearrangement links TRBV3-1 (or the pseudogene TRBV3-2) to TRBJ1-2; D is unclear. The CDR3 consists of 13 residues. Germline loops: CDR1 LGHDT, CDR2 YNNKEL (reference sequence). V lost 1 base and J 8 bases, leaving 11 bases between the germline ends.

The chain recombines TRBV18 with TRBJ1-3, with unresolved D. V was pared by 6 bases and J by 5 bases, with 20 bases between. Germline lookup yields CDR1 KGHSH and CDR2 LQKENI. The length of the CDR3 is 16 residues. The CDR3 sequence is CASSPGSRDLRNTIYF. CDR3 nucleotide sequence: TGTGCCAGCTCCCCCGGGAGTCGAGATCTTCGAAACACCATATATTTT.

The V call is TRBV5-1, the J call TRBJ2-5; D is perhaps TRBD2 (5 bases). From germline, CDR1 is SGHRS and CDR2 YFSETQ. Deletions cut 4 bases from V and 7 bases from J, with 20 bases between. The CDR3 is 15 residues long. The CDR3 sequence: CASSPGSPLVRTQYF. As DNA, the CDR3 is TGCGCCAGCAGCCCGGGAAGCCCCTTAGTACGGACCCAGTACTTC.

The V gene is TRBV6-5, the J gene TRBJ1-6, with D hard to call. This CDR3 is 12 amino acids long. Germline V gene data show CDR1 as MNHEY and CDR2 as SVGAGI. The V end lost 8 bases, the J end lost 7 bases, and 9 bases lay between the germline ends. The CDR3 DNA reads as TGTGCCAGCGGCGTAGGCAATTCACCCCTCCACTTT. Its protein product is CASGVGNSPLHF.

In its sample, this clone was seen once. The CDR3 loop reads CASSSRTRTTGELFF. As DNA, the CDR3 is TGTGCCAGCAGCTCCCGGACACGGACCACCGGGGAGCTGTTTTTT. This rearrangement joins TRBV7-9 to TRBJ2-2; maybe TRBD1 (5 bases). The CDR3 length is 15 residues. V lost 4 bases, J lost 4 bases, and 13 bases lay in between. Germline V gene sequence: CDR1 SEHNR, CDR2 FQNEAQ (reference sequence).

This clone was detected only once. The chain carries TRBV20-1 and TRBJ2-7; 8 positions agree with TRBD2. The junction had 7 bases not matched to a gene; V was cut back by 3 bases and J by 0 bases. This CDR3 spans 15 amino acids. From germline, CDR1 is DFQATT and CDR2 SNEGSKA (reference sequence). CDR3 sequence reads: CSASGRRGDSYEQYF. CDR3 DNA sequence: TGCAGTGCTAGTGGCCGGCGGGGGGACTCCTACGAGCAGTACTTC.

This clone is a singleton in its sample. The genes are TRBV9 and TRBJ2-1; TRBD2 aligns across 10 bases. V was pared by 1 base and J by 9 bases, with 4 bases of the junction left unmatched. The CDR3 length is 14 residues. Germline V gene lookup returns CDR1 SGDLS and CDR2 YYNGEE. The CDR3 coding sequence is TGTGCCAGCAGCGTACTAGCGGGAGCGGGTGAGCAGTTCTTC. Translated, it gives CASSVLAGAGEQFF.

J is TRBJ2-5 and V is TRBV28, with D perhaps TRBD1 (5 bases). This CDR3 is 13 amino acids long. The ends were cut back, 5 bases at V and 5 bases at J, with 12 bases in the middle. Germline V CDR1 and CDR2: MDHEN, SYDVKM. The CDR3 nucleotides read TGTGCCAGCAGTCCCGACAGCTGGGAGACCCAGTACTTC. Translation: CASSPDSWETQYF. The full variable domain, in which reference TRBV28 and TRBJ2-5 provide the parts outside the CDR3, is DVKVTQSSRYLVKRTGEKVFLECVQDMDHENMFWYRQDPGLGLRLIYFSYDVKMKEKGDIPEGYSVSREKKERFSLILESASTNQTSMYLCASSPDSWETQYFGPGTRLLVL.

The chain is built from TRBV11-2 and TRBJ2-2, with D unclear. Germline V gives CDR1 SGHAT, CDR2 FQNNGV. The V end lost 6 bases, the J end lost 7 bases, and 21 bases lay between the germline ends. The CDR3 is made up of 16 amino acids. The CDR3 DNA sequence: TGTGCCAGCAGACCAGTGTCAGGTCTTCAAGGCGGGGAGCTGTTTTTT. Encoded protein: CASRPVSGLQGGELFF.

The sample holds a few counts of this clone. This chain connects TRBV6-6 to TRBJ1-1; D is uncertain. Germline loops: CDR1 MNHNY, CDR2 SVGAGI (reference sequence). The V gene lost 7 bases and the J gene lost 4 bases, with 19 bases spanning the gap. The CDR3 is 15 amino acids. In nucleotides, the CDR3 is TGTGCCAGCACCCACGGGGAGGGAAGACGCACTGAAGCTTTCTTT. Protein sequence: CASTHGEGRRTEAFF.

The rearrangement uses TRBV7-3 and TRBJ2-1; 10 bases match TRBD1. CDR1 and CDR2 from the germline V gene are SGHTA and FQGTGA. V was clipped by 5 bases and J by 5 bases; unmatched bases: 6. This CDR3 spans 15 amino acids. This chain's CDR3 is CASSPLGTGDNEQFF. The CDR3 DNA follows: TGTGCCAGCAGCCCACTCGGGACAGGGGACAATGAGCAGTTCTTC.

The chain couples TRBV5-6 to TRBJ1-1; D perhaps matches TRBD1 (5 bases). Germline V gene sequence: CDR1 SGHDT, CDR2 YYEEEE. CDR3 size: 15 residues. Trimming removed 0 bases at V and 1 base at J, with 10 bases between. CDR3 sequence (DNA): TGTGCCAGCAGCTTGGTCTCAGGGTGGAACACTGAAGCTTTCTTT. It specifies CASSLVSGWNTEAFF.

This chain joins TRBV5-5 and TRBJ1-6; perhaps TRBD1 as D (6 bases). Germline V lookup: CDR1 SGHKS, CDR2 YYEKEE (reference sequence). V was pared by 0 bases and J by 5 bases, with 12 bases between. CDR3 length equals 16 residues. The CDR3 nucleotides are TGTGCCAGCAGCTTGGATTACCACAGGGATAATTCACCCCTCCACTTT. Its protein is CASSLDYHRDNSPLHF.

This clone was detected only a few times. This rearrangement joins TRBV24-1 to TRBJ1-1; D unclear. This CDR3 spans 14 amino acids. The germline V and J ends were trimmed by 3 bases and 6 bases, with 13 bases remaining between them. Germline CDR1 KGHDR, CDR2 SFDVKD. Here the CDR3 reads CATSDPASGSEAFF. The CDR3 DNA sequence: TGTGCCACCAGTGATCCCGCATCTGGGTCTGAAGCTTTCTTT.

This sequence joins TRBV27 and TRBJ2-1; D remains ambiguous. This CDR3 has 14 amino acids. With 2 bases removed from V and 9 bases from J, the gap between germline ends came to 14 bases. Germline-derived CDR1 and CDR2 are MNHEY and SMNVEV (reference sequence). This chain's CDR3 is CASSLSRVDGEQFF. In DNA form, the CDR3 reads TGTGCCAGCAGTTTAAGTCGCGTCGACGGTGAGCAGTTCTTC.

The chain employs TRBV6-1 and TRBJ1-2; 11 nucleotides agree with TRBD1. The CDR3 has 15 residues. The germline gives CDR1 MNHNS, CDR2 SASEGT. The V gene end was trimmed by 3 bases and the J gene end by 0 bases; junction bases not matched to a gene: 0. The CDR3 loop reads CASSEGQGANYGYTF. CDR3 DNA: TGTGCCAGCAGTGAGGGACAGGGGGCTAACTATGGCTACACCTTC.